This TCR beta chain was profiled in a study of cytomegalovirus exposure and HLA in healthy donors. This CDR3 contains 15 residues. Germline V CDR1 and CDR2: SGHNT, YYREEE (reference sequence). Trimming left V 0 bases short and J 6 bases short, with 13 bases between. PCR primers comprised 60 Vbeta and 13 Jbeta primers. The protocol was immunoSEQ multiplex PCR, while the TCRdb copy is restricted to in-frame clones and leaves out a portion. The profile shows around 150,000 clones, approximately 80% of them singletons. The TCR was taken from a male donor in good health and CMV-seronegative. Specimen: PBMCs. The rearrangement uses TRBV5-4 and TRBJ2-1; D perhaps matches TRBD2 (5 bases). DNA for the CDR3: TGTGCCAGCAGCTTGGGTGGTAGCCGGGGCAATGAGCAGTTCTTC. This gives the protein CASSLGGSRGNEQFF.